The 20 T cell receptor beta chains below come from one sample, sequenced in a study of T cells in localized non-small cell lung cancer. The repertoire was sequenced with immunoSEQ multiplex PCR; TCRdb's copy has only in-frame clones and lacks some. The sample yields about 1,300 clones, about 33% seen once. The input for sequencing was normal lung tissue next to the tumor, taken before any cancer treatment. The receptor set was obtained from a man aged 35 to 69 with stage I lung adenocarcinoma.

This chain uses TRBV6-8 with TRBJ1-4; TRBD1 agrees at 9 bases. The trim removed 11 bases at V and 5 bases at J, leaving 9 bases unmatched. Germline CDR1 reads MNHGY; CDR2 reads SAAAGT. The CDR3 has 14 residues. CDR3 protein: CAAARGQGNEKLFF. The CDR3 DNA follows: TGTGCCGCAGCGAGGGGACAGGGAAATGAAAAACTGTTTTTT.

V usage is TRBV5-1 and J usage is TRBJ2-3, with D possibly called TRBD1 or TRBD2 (5 bases each). CDR1 and CDR2 from the germline V gene are SGHRS and YFSETQ. The CDR3 is 14 amino acids. V lost 4 bases and J lost 4, with 13 bases in between. CDR3 in amino acids: CASSQEGWADTQYF. The CDR3, as DNA: TGCGCCAGCAGCCAAGAGGGGTGGGCAGATACGCAGTATTTT.

The chain is built from TRBV28 and TRBJ1-4; D possibly corresponds to TRBD1 (5 bases). CDR1 MDHEN and CDR2 SYDVKM come from the germline V gene. V was pared by 3 bases and J by 8 bases, with 19 bases between. The CDR3 runs to 16 residues. The CDR3 protein is CASSLSGAGGVEKLFF. The CDR3 DNA is TGTGCCAGCAGTTTGAGCGGAGCGGGGGGGGTGGAAAAACTGTTTTTT.

This clone showed up just a few times. CDR3 in amino acids: CASSWGLAGVKGYEQYF. The CDR3 nucleotides are TGTGCCAGCAGTTGGGGACTAGCGGGAGTCAAGGGTTACGAGCAGTACTTC. V is TRBV6-8 and J is TRBJ2-7, with 14 bases matching TRBD2. The V gene's germline CDR1 is MNHGY and CDR2 SAAAGT. Trimming at V came to 4 bases and at J to 4 bases, leaving 9 bases not matched to a gene. The CDR3 is 17 amino acids.

The V gene is TRBV25-1, the J gene TRBJ1-6, with D possibly matching TRBD1 (5 bases). Germline V lookup: CDR1 MGHDK, CDR2 SYGVNS. The CDR3 extends over 14 amino acids. V shed 5 bases and J shed 8 bases, with 13 bases lying between them. CDR3 sequence (DNA): TGTGCCAGCAGTCCCCCTGGGACCTATTCACCCCTCCACTTT. Translation: CASSPPGTYSPLHF.

This clone has more than one count but fewer than ten. The chain combines TRBV5-1 with TRBJ2-7; D is ambiguous. The CDR3 has 14 amino acids. The germline V gene has CDR1 SGHRS and CDR2 YFSETQ. Trimming took off 4 bases at V and 2 bases at J, with 13 bases between the two ends. The CDR3 spells CASSHWTETYEQYF. The CDR3 DNA reads TGCGCCAGCAGCCATTGGACGGAAACCTACGAGCAGTACTTC.

By share, this clone counts as large. The chain links TRBV11-3 to TRBJ2-3; TRBD2 agrees at 7 bases. CDR3 size: 15 residues. Germline CDR1 is SGHNT and CDR2 is YENEEA. V lost 5 bases to trimming and J lost 6 bases; unmatched junction nucleotides: 11. The CDR3 DNA sequence: TGTGCCAGCAGCCCCCAAGGGAGGGCCATGGATACGCAGTATTTT. It is translated as CASSPQGRAMDTQYF.

The chain is built from TRBV28 and TRBJ1-2; a weak D match, TRBD1 (5 bases). The germline V and J ends were trimmed by 5 bases and 2 bases, with 6 bases remaining between them. The CDR3 extends over 12 amino acids. Per germline, CDR1 MDHEN and CDR2 SYDVKM. In DNA, the CDR3 is TGTGCCAGCAGTCGACAGAACTATGGCTACACCTTC. Its translation: CASSRQNYGYTF.

In regard to this clone: At one boundary the junction diverges from the germline segment, which might be a read error. The chain links TRBV6-8 to TRBJ2-7, with 11 nucleotides matching TRBD1. The CDR3 has 13 residues. Germline CDR1 is MNHGY and CDR2 is SAAAGT. Here the CDR3 reads CASSPGTGGIGLF. The DNA for the CDR3 is TGTGCCAGCAGTCCCGGGACAGGGGGTATCGGGTTGTTC.

The chain combines TRBV28 with TRBJ2-7; D is tentatively TRBD1 or TRBD2 (5 bases each). Trimming took off 7 bases at V and 2 bases at J, with 18 bases between the two ends. The CDR3 spans 15 residues. The V gene's germline CDR1 is MDHEN and CDR2 SYDVKM. DNA of the CDR3: TGTGCCAGCACCACTCTATGGGACGGTGCCTACGAGCAGTACTTC. Translated: CASTTLWDGAYEQYF.

The rearrangement joins TRBV9 to TRBJ2-5; D is undetermined. The CDR3 has 12 residues. V was trimmed by 5 bases and J by 5 bases, leaving 10 bases between them. Germline CDR1 reads SGDLS; CDR2 reads YYNGEE. The CDR3 sequence is CASSYSVETQYF. In DNA form, the CDR3 reads TGTGCCAGCAGTTACAGTGTCGAGACCCAGTACTTC. Complete variable domain (other parts from reference TRBV9 and TRBJ2-5): DSGVTQTPKHLITATGQRVTLRCSPRSGDLSVYWYQQSLDQGLQFLIQYYNGEERAKGNILERFSAQQFPDLHSELNLSSLELGDSALYFCASSYSVETQYFGPGTRLLVL.

This clone has only one observation. In the same sample, other DNA sequences code for this CDR3. This chain joins TRBV28 and TRBJ1-3; 7 bases map to TRBD1. V shed 6 bases, J shed 2 bases, and the junction held 7 bases outside the gene matches. CDR1 is MDHEN, CDR2 SYDVKM, per germline. This CDR3 has 15 residues. The CDR3: CASRSDRVPGNTIYF. The CDR3 DNA sequence: TGTGCCAGCAGATCCGACAGGGTACCTGGAAACACCATATATTTT.

This clone was counted only a few times. V gene TRBV28 combines with J gene TRBJ1-3; D gene unclear. CDR3 length: 14 residues. Trimming took off 6 bases at V and 0 bases at J, with 9 bases between the two ends. Germline V gene lookup returns CDR1 MDHEN and CDR2 SYDVKM. The CDR3 loop is CASRIPSSGNTIYF. Here the CDR3 DNA reads TGTGCCAGCAGGATCCCTAGCTCTGGAAACACCATATATTTT.

This clone is large by share. This chain joins TRBV9 and TRBJ2-7; 7 positions agree with TRBD1. Germline V gives CDR1 SGDLS, CDR2 YYNGEE. This CDR3 has 13 amino acids. V trimming: 0 bases; J trimming: 6 bases; junction bases outside the gene matches: 3. This CDR3 reads CASSVAPGGEQYF. CDR3 nucleotide sequence: TGTGCCAGCAGCGTAGCGCCAGGGGGCGAGCAGTACTTC.

The V call is TRBV11-3, the J call TRBJ1-3; D unresolved. Deletions cut 4 bases from V and 3 bases from J, with 13 bases between. The CDR3 totals 15 residues. In germline, CDR1 is SGHNT, CDR2 YENEEA. CDR3 residues: CASSSDAARGNTIYF. The CDR3 region has the DNA TGTGCCAGCAGCTCGGACGCTGCGCGTGGAAACACCATATATTTT. The full variable domain, in which reference TRBV11-3 and TRBJ1-3 provide the parts outside the CDR3, is EAGVVQSPRYKIIEKKQPVAFWCNPISGHNTLYWYLQNLGQGPELLIRYENEEAVDDSQLPKDRFSAERLKGVDSTLKIQPAELGDSAVYLCASSSDAARGNTIYFGEGSWLTVV.

J is TRBJ2-7 and V is TRBV19; possibly TRBD2 for D (5 bases). The CDR3 totals 17 residues. CDR1 and CDR2 (germline): LNHDA, SQIVND (reference sequence). The ends were cut back, 8 bases at V and 2 bases at J, with 25 bases in the middle. CDR3 sequence (DNA): TGTGCCAGTCCAACGCTGGACCGATCGGGAAAAGCCTACGAGCAGTACTTC. It specifies CASPTLDRSGKAYEQYF. Complete variable domain (other parts from reference TRBV19 and TRBJ2-7): DGGITQSPKYLFRKEGQNVTLSCEQNLNHDAMYWYRQDPGQGLRLIYYSQIVNDFQKGDIAEGYSVSREKKESFPLTVTSAQKNPTAFYLCASPTLDRSGKAYEQYFGPGTRLTVT.

Within the sample, this clone is large. The gene calls are TRBV11-3 and TRBJ2-2; no firm D call. The CDR3 has 14 residues. Germline V CDR1 and CDR2: SGHNT, YENEEA. The V and J ends lost 5 bases and 0 bases respectively, with 7 bases between them. This CDR3 reads CASSLNPNTGELFF. In nucleotides, the CDR3 is TGTGCCAGCAGCCTAAACCCGAACACCGGGGAGCTGTTTTTT.

This clone was found a few times. The gene calls are TRBV9 and TRBJ2-1; a weak D match, TRBD2 (6 bases). CDR3 length: 13 amino acids. Germline V gene data show CDR1 as SGDLS and CDR2 as YYNGEE. V lost 7 bases and J 8 bases, leaving 16 bases between the germline ends. Here the CDR3 reads CASRLDVGDEQFF. CDR3 DNA sequence: TGTGCCAGCCGACTAGACGTAGGGGATGAGCAGTTCTTC.

The V and J genes are TRBV11-3 and TRBJ1-3, with a tentative D call TRBD1 (5 bases). Trimming cost V 5 bases and J 2 bases, with 19 bases left between them. Germline V gene sequence: CDR1 SGHNT, CDR2 YENEEA. The CDR3 loop spans 17 amino acids. DNA for the CDR3: TGTGCCAGCAGCGTAAACCGGGACGCAAGGCCTGGAAACACCATATATTTT. This translates into CASSVNRDARPGNTIYF. Complete variable domain (other parts from reference TRBV11-3 and TRBJ1-3): EAGVVQSPRYKIIEKKQPVAFWCNPISGHNTLYWYLQNLGQGPELLIRYENEEAVDDSQLPKDRFSAERLKGVDSTLKIQPAELGDSAVYLCASSVNRDARPGNTIYFGEGSWLTVV.

The CDR3 nucleotides read TGTGCCAGCAGCCTGTCCCTGGGGGAGACCCAGTACTTC. Its translation: CASSLSLGETQYF. V and J are TRBV7-4 and TRBJ2-5, with D unresolved. Germline V gene sequence: CDR1 SGHVT, CDR2 SQSDAQ. The CDR3 consists of 13 residues. V lost 5 bases and J 5 bases, leaving 12 bases between the germline ends.